These T cell receptor beta chains were read from a single sample in a study of blood T cell repertoires in COVID-19. TCRdb's copy holds only in-frame clones and misses some; the assay was immunoSEQ multiplex PCR. This table has approximately 400,000 clones, around 86% appearing once. Sequencing was performed on PBMCs or T cells enriched from blood (not recorded which). These receptors were collected from a woman between 50 and 59 years old who had recovered from COVID-19. Each CDR3 is given with its conserved first and last residue. D genes are given only for firm matches. Only some rows state a clone size, as once, few, many or a class for expanded clones.

d_call	clone_size	v_call	j_call	cdr3_aa	cdr3_nt
TRBD1	.	TRBV6-2/TRBV6-3	TRBJ1-6	CASSYSAQGDNSPLHF	TGTGCCAGCAGTTACTCTGCTCAGGGGGATAATTCACCCCTCCACTTT
.	.	TRBV18	TRBJ1-1	CASSPAPGNTEAFF	TGTGCCAGCTCCCCTGCCCCAGGGAACACTGAAGCTTTCTTT
TRBD1	.	TRBV7-2	TRBJ1-2	CASSPGGQGASGYTF	TGTGCCAGCAGCCCAGGGGGACAGGGGGCCTCTGGCTACACCTTC
.	.	TRBV30	TRBJ1-2	CAWRTGVANYGYTF	TGTGCCTGGAGAACAGGAGTCGCTAACTATGGCTACACCTTC
TRBD2	few	TRBV3-1/TRBV3-2	TRBJ2-7	CASSQDGAGGPPEQYF	TGTGCCAGCAGCCAAGACGGGGCGGGGGGGCCGCCCGAGCAGTACTTC
TRBD2	.	TRBV5-1	TRBJ2-2	CASSLTSGGTGELFF	TGCGCCAGCAGCTTGACTAGCGGGGGAACCGGGGAGCTGTTTTTT
.	few	TRBV18	TRBJ2-5	CASSPGGETQYF	TGTGCCAGCTCACCAGGGGGCGAGACCCAGTACTTC
.	few	TRBV15	TRBJ1-2	CATSSRTVVGNGYTF	TGTGCCACCAGCAGCCGGACAGTGGTTGGAAATGGCTACACCTTC
.	.	TRBV18	TRBJ2-3	CASSPPNQFTDTQYF	TGTGCCAGCTCACCACCGAATCAGTTCACAGATACGCAGTATTTT
.	few	TRBV3-1/TRBV3-2	TRBJ1-1	CASRGTAGVTEAFF	TGTGCCAGCAGAGGAACTGCAGGGGTGACTGAAGCTTTCTTT
TRBD2	.	TRBV19	TRBJ2-7	CASSQTSGSYEQYF	TGTGCCAGTAGTCAGACTAGCGGGAGTTACGAGCAGTACTTC
.	once	TRBV3-1/TRBV3-2	TRBJ1-3	CASSQDSAGNTIYF	TGTGCCAGCAGCCAAGACTCTGCTGGAAACACCATATATTTT
.	few	TRBV14	TRBJ1-2	CASSQVEGQVSGYTF	TGTGCCAGCAGCCAAGTGGAGGGGCAGGTGAGCGGCTACACCTTC
TRBD1	.	TRBV5-1	TRBJ1-5	CASSLGQGASQPQHF	TGCGCCAGCAGCTTGGGACAGGGGGCGAGTCAGCCCCAGCATTTT
.	.	TRBV5-4	TRBJ1-1	CASSSLGGQNTEAFF	TGTGCCAGCAGCTCCCTGGGGGGTCAGAACACTGAAGCTTTCTTT
.	.	TRBV27	TRBJ2-4	CASSPRSASKNIQYF	TGTGCCAGCAGCCCCCGGAGCGCTTCCAAAAACATTCAGTACTTC
.	once	TRBV19	TRBJ1-4	CASSREGWRNEKLFF	TGTGCCAGTAGTAGGGAAGGGTGGAGGAATGAAAAACTGTTTTTT
.	once	TRBV24-1	TRBJ1-2	CATSDGANYGYTF	TGTGCCACCAGTGATGGAGCTAACTATGGCTACACCTTC
.	.	TRBV18	TRBJ1-1	CASSPPDNTEAFF	TGTGCCAGCTCACCACCGGACAATACTGAAGCTTTCTTT
.	.	TRBV5-1	TRBJ1-5	CASSLGAESNQPQHF	TGCGCCAGCAGCTTGGGTGCGGAAAGCAATCAGCCCCAGCATTTT
.	.	TRBV6-5	TRBJ1-5	CASSYNPRGFGDPQHF	TGTGCCAGCAGTTACAACCCTAGGGGGTTCGGAGATCCCCAGCATTTT
.	.	TRBV19	TRBJ1-2	CASSPGRFPVRDYGYTF	TGTGCCAGTAGTCCCGGCAGGTTCCCAGTTCGCGACTATGGCTACACCTTC